Listed below are T cell receptor beta chains from one sample, sequenced in a study of monozygotic twins with inflammatory bowel disease. TCRdb reanalyzed the 5' RACE reads, giving one entry per CDR3 protein sequence and no DNA. The sample data list approximately 400,000 distinct CDR3 sequences. The sequenced sample consisted of blood. All receptors come from a human donor with ulcerative colitis or Crohn's disease, or a healthy co-twin of an affected twin (not recorded which). The CDR3 runs from the conserved cysteine through the conserved F or W. The order of the fields is J gene, V gene, CDR3 protein.

TRBJ2-5,TRBV5-1,CASSLDRPTLKGQTQYF
TRBJ2-1,TRBV28,CATRLAGLYNEQFF
TRBJ1-5,TRBV12-3/TRBV12-4,CASSGGGTGNQRQHF
TRBJ2-2,TRBV11-2,CASSPGNGQRNTGELFF
TRBJ2-4,TRBV6-5,CASSSGTSYALAKNIQYF
TRBJ2-1,TRBV5-6,CASSLVLSEQFF
TRBJ2-2,TRBV27,CASSSGQGFRELFF
TRBJ2-1,TRBV29-1,CSDRDFIFSEQFF
TRBJ2-2,TRBV29-1,CSVAIQGTGELFF
TRBJ2-7,TRBV7-6,CASSLGTGPEQYF
TRBJ2-3,TRBV28,CARFHCSLTDTQYF
TRBJ2-7,TRBV6-1,CASSRDRKTYEQYF
TRBJ2-7,TRBV20-1,CSAHTGLGVSYEQYF
TRBJ2-3,TRBV4-1,CASSQAGALSTDTQYF
TRBJ2-5,TRBV5-1,CASSLRQGASETQYF
TRBJ2-3,TRBV11-2,CASSDLYWASGAPNTQYF
TRBJ1-5,TRBV27,CASGTLGNQPQHF
TRBJ2-7,TRBV6-5,CASSYNLGDYEQYF
TRBJ1-1,TRBV10-2,CASGDSVPMNTEAFF
TRBJ2-1,TRBV5-6,CASSSLTSGSRYEQFF
TRBJ1-1,TRBV14,CASSQGQLNEAFF
TRBJ2-3,TRBV9,CASSVVGSAITDTQYF
TRBJ1-4,TRBV14,CASSPSWEKLFF
TRBJ2-7,TRBV15,CATSRDKAGYEQYF
TRBJ1-1,TRBV5-1,CASSAKGNTEAFF
TRBJ1-2,TRBV7-2,CASSSTGSHGYTF
TRBJ1-1,TRBV7-2,CASSLTPRTEAFF
TRBJ2-2,TRBV7-2,CASSLLGGVELFF
TRBJ2-7,TRBV2,CASTVTSYEQYF
TRBJ2-7,TRBV12-3/TRBV12-4,CASSLGRSNSEQYF
TRBJ2-1,TRBV11-1,CASSFTPGLAGGSSYNEQFF
TRBJ2-1,TRBV20-1,CSAKTSGRLSSYNEQFF
TRBJ1-2,TRBV27,CASSTQGASNYGYTF
TRBJ1-5,TRBV15,CATSRRDSNQPQHF
TRBJ1-5,TRBV7-2,CASSLEGQENQPQHF
TRBJ1-5,TRBV7-8,CASRPGTGLQPQHF
TRBJ2-1,TRBV28,CASSSWTSSNNEQFF
TRBJ1-1,TRBV5-4,CASFLDRNTEAFF
TRBJ2-5,TRBV24-1,CATSDPGTGGPETQYF
TRBJ2-2,TRBV5-1,CASTPQGGGELFF
TRBJ2-1,TRBV10-3,CAISGTGYEQFF
TRBJ2-1,TRBV6-5,CASRPGHHEQFF
TRBJ2-1,TRBV23-1,CASIRRDSHPFPYNEQFF
TRBJ2-7,TRBV14,CASSHSERFYEQYF
TRBJ2-3,TRBV20-1,CSATESTSGHTDTQYF
TRBJ1-2,TRBV4-3,CASSQDGTGTGYTF
TRBJ2-3,TRBV7-2,CASSLAPGHTDTQYF
TRBJ1-1,TRBV6-4,CASSDGGEAFF
TRBJ1-5,TRBV7-2,CASSLSSNQPQHF
TRBJ2-7,TRBV5-1,CASSLGEMRIQYF
TRBJ1-2,TRBV9,CASSVGGRHYGYTF